Listed below are T cell receptor beta chains from one sample, sequenced in a study of a mutant IDH1 vaccine in newly diagnosed glioma. Sequencing used immunoSEQ multiplex PCR; TCRdb keeps in-frame clones, though not all of them. The profile shows tens of thousands of clones, around 80% of them singletons. The sequenced sample was PBMCs, obtained from a glioma patient treated with radiotherapy, temozolomide or both. Every receptor here comes from a woman between 35 and 50 years old with glioma. CDR3s include the opening cysteine and the closing phenylalanine or tryptophan. D genes are given only for firm matches. A row's size may be missing; if present it is once, few, many or a size class.

>-|TRBJ1-1|-|TRBV4-3
CASSQFGGNTEAFF
TGCGCCAGCAGCCAATTTGGAGGGAACACTGAAGCTTTCTTT
>TRBD2|TRBJ2-5|-|TRBV5-1
CASSGGTSGEETQYF
TGCGCCAGCAGCGGTGGGACTAGCGGGGAAGAGACCCAGTACTTC
>TRBD1|TRBJ1-1|-|TRBV7-9
CASSLRQGDTEAFF
TGTGCCAGCAGCTTACGGCAGGGGGACACTGAAGCTTTCTTT
>-|TRBJ1-5|-|TRBV30
CAWKRPLLQASGNQPQHF
TGTGCCTGGAAAAGGCCCCTCCTCCAGGCCTCTGGCAATCAGCCCCAGCATTTT
>-|TRBJ2-3|-|TRBV6-6
CASSRPGEVERTQYF
TGTGCCAGCAGTCGGCCAGGGGAGGTCGAGAGGACGCAGTATTTT
>-|TRBJ1-1|once|TRBV6-5
CASSSVAEAFF
TGTGCCAGCAGTTCGGTAGCTGAAGCTTTCTTT
>-|TRBJ1-2|-|TRBV14
CASTSKIGYGYTF
TGTGCCAGCACCTCCAAGATAGGCTATGGCTACACCTTC
>-|TRBJ1-2|-|TRBV30
CAWSVPQITGGYTF
TGTGCCTGGAGTGTACCCCAAATAACTGGTGGCTACACCTTC
>TRBD1|TRBJ2-3|-|TRBV29-1
CSGTGGGTDTQYF
TGCAGCGGGACAGGGGGCGGCACAGATACGCAGTATTTT
>-|TRBJ1-5|-|TRBV5-1
CASSSLWGLYRGIVGNQPQHF
TGCGCCAGCAGCTCCCTCTGGGGACTCTACAGAGGGATAGTTGGCAATCAGCCCCAGCATTTT
>-|TRBJ2-7|once|TRBV4-2
CASSQGAYEEQYF
TGTGCCAGCAGCCAAGGGGCATACGAAGAGCAGTACTTC
>-|TRBJ2-1|-|TRBV13
CASSLGRPLSYNEQFF
TGTGCCAGCAGCTTAGGCCGACCCCTTTCCTACAATGAGCAGTTCTTC
>TRBD2|TRBJ2-7|-|TRBV13
CASSLEDGGGYEQYF
TGTGCCAGCAGCTTAGAAGATGGGGGGGGCTACGAGCAGTACTTC
>-|TRBJ1-2|-|TRBV2
CASSNLDTGNYGYTF
TGTGCCAGCTCAAATCTCGACACAGGGAACTATGGCTACACCTTC
>TRBD1|TRBJ2-1|once|TRBV18
CASSPRTGADEQFF
TGTGCCAGCTCACCAAGGACAGGGGCAGATGAGCAGTTCTTC
>-|TRBJ2-3|-|TRBV19
CASSISRTDTQYF
TGTGCCAGTAGTATCAGTAGAACAGATACGCAGTATTTT
>-|TRBJ1-2|-|TRBV4-3
CASSQDRVGRGGRNYGYTF
TGCGCCAGCAGCCAAGATCGGGTAGGCAGGGGAGGCCGGAACTATGGCTACACCTTC